Shown below are 17 T cell receptor beta chains from a single sample sequenced in a study of regulatory T cells in long-lasting Graves disease. Time point indicated: newly diagnosed GD, antithyroid drugs for less than 3 months. The TCR library was made from RNA that had been extracted from PBMCs in TRIzol. According to the study, TCR beta libraries were built with iRepertoire HTBI primers and CDR3-region Arm-PCR. One entry per CDR3 protein results from TCRdb running MiXCR on the multiplex PCR reads. The sample has about 560,000 distinct CDR3 sequences, more than 15% seen once. A further study also used this sample, focusing on T cells in Graves' hyperthyroidism and ophthalmopathy.

The sample here was peripheral blood mononuclear cells (PBMCs), taken at new diagnosis, from a patient treated with antithyroid drugs. These receptors all come from a young man with Graves disease.

This chain uses TRBV28 with TRBJ2-2, with D possibly TRBD1 on 5 matching bases. Trimming took 3 bases from V and 5 from J, leaving 13 bases between them. The V gene's germline CDR1 is MDHEN and CDR2 SYDVKM. This CDR3 comprises 15 residues. The CDR3 DNA reads TGTGCCAGCAGTTTCCGTGGGGCGCGGACCGGGGAGCTGTTTTTT. It translates to CASSFRGARTGELFF.

The chain couples TRBV29-1 to TRBJ1-2; maybe TRBD1 (5 bases). The CDR3 runs to 13 residues. CDR1 SQVTM and CDR2 ANQGSEA come from the germline V gene. V lost 5 bases and J lost 2, with 12 bases in between. The CDR3 region has the DNA TGCAGCGTTCGCCGCGGGGGGAACTATGGCTACACCTTC. Its translation is CSVRRGGNYGYTF. Complete variable domain (other parts from reference TRBV29-1 and TRBJ1-2): SAVISQKPSRDICQRGTSLTIQCQVDSQVTMMFWYRQQPGQSLTLIATANQGSEATYESGFVIDKFPISRPNLTFSTLTVSNMSPEDSSIYLCSVRRGGNYGYTFGSGTRLTVV.

Notes on this clonotype: It may be a read error: a sequence one base away is much more abundant. This chain links TRBV10-1 with TRBJ2-5; no clear D. Germline CDR1 and CDR2: WNHNN and SYGVQD (reference sequence). This CDR3 contains 13 residues. For the CDR3, the DNA is TGCGCCGGCAGTGAGTCGACCGGGGAGACCCAGTACTTC. Residues: CAGSESTGETQYF.

There are a few counts of this clonotype. This chain joins TRBV9 and TRBJ2-7; tentatively, D is TRBD1 (5 bases). Germline V gene sequence: CDR1 SGDLS, CDR2 YYNGEE. Trimming cost V 3 bases and J 5 bases, with 15 bases left between them. The length of the CDR3 is 14 residues. The CDR3: CASSAWGRSNEQYF. Here the CDR3 DNA reads TGTGCCAGCAGCGCGTGGGGCAGGTCGAACGAGCAGTACTTC.

V usage is TRBV5-4 and J usage is TRBJ2-7; D may be TRBD1 (6 bases). This CDR3 has 14 residues. The V gene lost 2 bases and the J gene lost 3 bases, with 12 bases spanning the gap. Germline CDR1 is SGHNT and CDR2 is YYREEE (reference sequence). DNA of the CDR3: TGTGCCAGCAGCTTTGGCATGGACAGCTACGAGCAGTACTTC. Translated, it gives CASSFGMDSYEQYF.

This clonotype came up a few times. The rearrangement uses TRBV6-2 or TRBV6-3 and TRBJ1-2; D is unclear. The ends were cut back, 2 bases at V and 5 bases at J, with 15 bases in the middle. Germline assignment: CDR1 MNHEY and CDR2 SVGEGT. This CDR3 is 15 amino acids long. The CDR3 loop is CASSYAQALTYGYTF. CDR3 DNA: TGTGCCAGCAGTTACGCTCAGGCTCTTACTTATGGCTACACCTTC.

In this sample, this clonotype turned up many times. CDR3 DNA: TGTGCCAGCAGCCCGAGTGTGGCGGGTAAATTCTACGAGCAGTACTTC. It is translated as CASSPSVAGKFYEQYF. The gene calls are TRBV28 and TRBJ2-7, with D possibly TRBD2 on 5 matching bases. V dropped 6 bases and J dropped 3 bases, with 21 bases sitting between them. CDR3 size: 16 residues. CDR1 and CDR2 (germline): MDHEN, SYDVKM. Full variable domain (missing parts from reference TRBV28 and TRBJ2-7): DVKVTQSSRYLVKRTGEKVFLECVQDMDHENMFWYRQDPGLGLRLIYFSYDVKMKEKGDIPEGYSVSREKKERFSLILESASTNQTSMYLCASSPSVAGKFYEQYFGPGTRLTVT.

Only a few counts were recorded for this clonotype. V and J are TRBV20-1 and TRBJ2-3; TRBD2 matches at 11 bases. The CDR3 extends over 15 amino acids. Germline V gene lookup returns CDR1 DFQATT and CDR2 SNEGSKA (reference sequence). The V and J ends lost 7 bases and 0 bases, in that order; junction bases with no gene match: 6. The CDR3 DNA reads as TGCAGTGGGCTTGTAGCGGGAGGGAGCACAGATACGCAGTATTTT. Encoded protein: CSGLVAGGSTDTQYF.

The V and J genes are TRBV6-1 and TRBJ2-7, with a tentative D call TRBD2 (5 bases). Trimming removed 10 bases from V and 10 bases from J, with 17 bases in between. The CDR3 covers 11 residues. Per germline, CDR1 MNHNS and CDR2 SASEGT. CDR3 in amino acids: CATKDLLGQYF. CDR3 sequence (DNA): TGTGCCACCAAGGACTTGTTAGGCCAGTACTTC.

V is TRBV7-6 and J is TRBJ2-1, with 13 nucleotides matching TRBD2. Germline CDR1 reads SGHVS; CDR2 reads FNYEAQ. This CDR3 comprises 17 residues. After removal of 5 bases from V and 8 bases from J, the junction contained 12 bases not matched to a gene. CDR3 region: CASSPSSGTSGIYEQFF. In nucleotides, the CDR3 is TGTGCCAGCAGCCCGAGTTCCGGGACTAGCGGGATCTATGAGCAGTTCTTC.

This clonotype was seen repeatedly, ten times or more. The rearrangement joins TRBV5-1 to TRBJ2-3; 10 bases map to TRBD2. Per the germline V gene, CDR1 is SGHRS and CDR2 is YFSETQ. Germline trimming cut 0 bases from V and 10 bases from J; bases unmatched to any gene: 5. The CDR3 has 14 amino acids. The CDR3 DNA reads TGCGCCAGCAGCTTGGGGACTAGCGGAACCCCGCAGTATTTT. Its protein is CASSLGTSGTPQYF.

This clonotype has more than one count but fewer than ten. This chain links TRBV11-2 with TRBJ2-5; perhaps TRBD2 as D (5 bases). The CDR3 is made up of 14 amino acids. Germline V gene lookup returns CDR1 SGHAT and CDR2 FQNNGV. Trimming cost V 1 base and J 5 bases, with 11 bases left between them. The DNA of the CDR3 is TGTGCCAGCAGCTTAGGTCCGGGAACGGAGACCCAGTACTTC. Protein: CASSLGPGTETQYF. The full variable domain, its missing parts supplied by reference TRBV11-2 and TRBJ2-5, is EAGVAQSPRYKIIEKRQSVAFWCNPISGHATLYWYQQILGQGPKLLIQFQNNGVVDDSQLPKDRFSAERLKGVDSTLKIQPAKLEDSAVYLCASSLGPGTETQYFGPGTRLLVL.

This clonotype was picked up many times. This chain connects TRBV3-1 to TRBJ2-5, with 16 bases that match TRBD2. V gave up 4 bases and J gave up 4 bases; unmatched junction bases: 9. The CDR3 is 18 residues long. Germline-derived CDR1 and CDR2 are LGHDT and YNNKEL (reference sequence). CDR3 DNA sequence: TGTGCCAGCAGCCCGGGGACTAGCGGGAGGGCCCACCTAGAGACCCAGTACTTC. It is translated as CASSPGTSGRAHLETQYF.

V and J are TRBV3-1 and TRBJ2-7, with D tentatively TRBD1 (5 bases). The CDR3 is 17 residues long. Deletions cut 1 base from V and 2 bases from J, with 18 bases between. In germline, CDR1 is LGHDT, CDR2 YNNKEL (reference sequence). This CDR3 reads CASSQAPPGPIPYEQYF. The DNA for the CDR3 is TGTGCCAGCAGCCAAGCTCCCCCAGGGCCGATACCCTACGAGCAGTACTTC.

This clonotype has at least ten counts. V gene TRBV28 combines with J gene TRBJ2-7; 7 bases align to TRBD1. The CDR3 runs to 14 residues. The germline V gene has CDR1 MDHEN and CDR2 SYDVKM. The ends lost 5 bases at V and 0 bases at J; junction bases unmatched: 4. This CDR3 reads CASSGTESSYEQYF. Written as DNA, the CDR3 is TGTGCCAGCAGTGGGACAGAGAGCTCCTACGAGCAGTACTTC.

This clonotype occurred many times. The chain is built from TRBV12-3 or TRBV12-4 and TRBJ1-6; a weak D match, TRBD1 (6 bases). V gave up 3 bases and J gave up 10 bases, with 13 bases separating them. The CDR3 runs 14 residues. As DNA, the CDR3 is TGTGCCAGCAGTTTCGGAGGGGGGGCGTCACCCCTCCACTTT. As protein: CASSFGGGASPLHF.

The sample holds many counts of this clonotype. V usage is TRBV28 and J usage is TRBJ2-1, with D possibly matching TRBD2 (7 bases). CDR3 size: 18 residues. Trimming left V 3 bases short and J 9 bases short, with 27 bases between. Germline loops: CDR1 MDHEN, CDR2 SYDVKM. The CDR3 region is CASSLPVGGEGGAREQFF. The CDR3 nucleotides read TGTGCCAGCAGTTTGCCGGTGGGGGGGGAGGGGGGCGCACGTGAGCAGTTCTTC. Full variable domain (outside the CDR3, taken from reference TRBV28 and TRBJ2-1): DVKVTQSSRYLVKRTGEKVFLECVQDMDHENMFWYRQDPGLGLRLIYFSYDVKMKEKGDIPEGYSVSREKKERFSLILESASTNQTSMYLCASSLPVGGEGGAREQFFGPGTRLTVL.